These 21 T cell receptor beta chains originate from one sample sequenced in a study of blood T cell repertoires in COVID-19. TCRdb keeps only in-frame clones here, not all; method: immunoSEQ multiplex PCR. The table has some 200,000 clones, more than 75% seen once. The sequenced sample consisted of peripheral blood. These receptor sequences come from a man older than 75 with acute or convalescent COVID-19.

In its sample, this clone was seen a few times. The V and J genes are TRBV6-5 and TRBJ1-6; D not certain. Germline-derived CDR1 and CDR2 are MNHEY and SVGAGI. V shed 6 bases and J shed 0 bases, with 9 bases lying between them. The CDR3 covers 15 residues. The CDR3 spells CASRREGSYNSPLHF. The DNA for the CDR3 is TGTGCCAGCAGGCGGGAAGGCTCCTATAATTCACCCCTCCACTTT.

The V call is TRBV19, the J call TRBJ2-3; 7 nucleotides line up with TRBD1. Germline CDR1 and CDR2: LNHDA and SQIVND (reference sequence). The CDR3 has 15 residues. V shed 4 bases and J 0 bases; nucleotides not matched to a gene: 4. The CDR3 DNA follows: TGTGCCAGTAGTACAGGGACAGTTAGCACAGATACGCAGTATTTT. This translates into CASSTGTVSTDTQYF.

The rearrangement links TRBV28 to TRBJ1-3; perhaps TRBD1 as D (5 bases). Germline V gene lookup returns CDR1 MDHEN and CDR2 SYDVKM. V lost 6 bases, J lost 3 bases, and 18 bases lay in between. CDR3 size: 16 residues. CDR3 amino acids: CASSRYRTGSGNTIYF. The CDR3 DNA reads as TGTGCCAGCAGCCGATATCGAACAGGCAGTGGAAACACCATATATTTT.

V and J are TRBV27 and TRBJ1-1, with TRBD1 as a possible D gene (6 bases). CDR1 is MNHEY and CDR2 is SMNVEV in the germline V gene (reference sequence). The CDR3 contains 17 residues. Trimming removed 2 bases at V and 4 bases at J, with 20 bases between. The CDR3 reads CASSLGRGSLGGTEAFF. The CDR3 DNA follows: TGTGCCAGCAGTTTAGGCAGGGGCTCCTTAGGAGGCACTGAAGCTTTCTTT.

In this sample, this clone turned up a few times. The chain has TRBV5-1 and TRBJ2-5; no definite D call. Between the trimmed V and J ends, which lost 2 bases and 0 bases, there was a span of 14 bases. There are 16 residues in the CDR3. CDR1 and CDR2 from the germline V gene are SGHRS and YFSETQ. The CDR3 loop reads CASSFSSRRYQETQYF. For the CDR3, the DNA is TGCGCCAGCAGCTTTTCTAGTCGGCGGTACCAAGAGACCCAGTACTTC.

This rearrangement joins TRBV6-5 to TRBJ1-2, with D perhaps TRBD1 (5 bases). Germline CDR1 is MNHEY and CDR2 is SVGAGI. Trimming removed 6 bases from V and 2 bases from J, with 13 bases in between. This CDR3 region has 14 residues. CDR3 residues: CASRLGRTNYGYTF. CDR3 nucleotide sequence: TGTGCCAGCAGGCTCGGACGGACAAACTATGGCTACACCTTC.

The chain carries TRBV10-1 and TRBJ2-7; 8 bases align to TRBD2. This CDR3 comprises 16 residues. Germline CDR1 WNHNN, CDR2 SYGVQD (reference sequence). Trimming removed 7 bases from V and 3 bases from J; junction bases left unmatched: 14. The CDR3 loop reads CASKTTSGSSYYEQYV. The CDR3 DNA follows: TGCGCCAGCAAAACGACAAGCGGGAGTTCATACTACGAGCAGTACGTC.

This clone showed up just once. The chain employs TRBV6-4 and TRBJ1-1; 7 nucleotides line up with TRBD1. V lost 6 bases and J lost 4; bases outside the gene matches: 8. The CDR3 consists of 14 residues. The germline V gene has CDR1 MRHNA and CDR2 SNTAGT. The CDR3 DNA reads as TGTGCCAGCAGGGAACAGGGGTTTAGCACTGAAGCTTTCTTT. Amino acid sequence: CASREQGFSTEAFF.

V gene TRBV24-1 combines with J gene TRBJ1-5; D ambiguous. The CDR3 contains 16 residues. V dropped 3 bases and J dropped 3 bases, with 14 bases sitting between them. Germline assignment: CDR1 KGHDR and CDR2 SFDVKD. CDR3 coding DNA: TGTGCCACCAGTGATGGGGTGGTGAGGGACAATCAGCCCCAGCATTTT. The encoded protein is CATSDGVVRDNQPQHF.

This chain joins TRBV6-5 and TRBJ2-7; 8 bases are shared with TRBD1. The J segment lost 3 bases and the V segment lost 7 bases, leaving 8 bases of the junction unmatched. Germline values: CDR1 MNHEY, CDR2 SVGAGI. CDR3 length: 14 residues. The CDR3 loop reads CASTTGGSNYEQYF. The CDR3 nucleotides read TGTGCCAGCACCACAGGGGGGTCTAACTACGAGCAGTACTTC.

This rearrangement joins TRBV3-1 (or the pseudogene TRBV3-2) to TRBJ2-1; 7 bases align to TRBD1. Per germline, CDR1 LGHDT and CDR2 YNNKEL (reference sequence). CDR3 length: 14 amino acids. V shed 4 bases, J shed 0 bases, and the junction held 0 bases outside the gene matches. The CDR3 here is CASSRQGSYNEQFF. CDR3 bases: TGTGCCAGCAGCCGACAGGGCTCCTACAATGAGCAGTTCTTC.

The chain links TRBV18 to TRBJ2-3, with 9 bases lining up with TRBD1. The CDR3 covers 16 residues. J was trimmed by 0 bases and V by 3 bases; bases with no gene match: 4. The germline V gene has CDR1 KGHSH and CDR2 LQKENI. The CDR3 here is CASSPRTGDSTDTQYF. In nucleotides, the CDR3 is TGTGCCAGCTCACCTCGGACAGGGGATAGCACAGATACGCAGTATTTT.

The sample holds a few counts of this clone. CDR3 DNA: TGTGCCAGCAGTTTACGGAGACACACCGGGGAGCTGTTTTTT. This sequence encodes CASSLRRHTGELFF. The chain recombines TRBV27 with TRBJ2-2; D remains unclear. Germline-derived CDR1 and CDR2 are MNHEY and SMNVEV (reference sequence). V was clipped by 2 bases and J by 3 bases, with 7 bases between them. The CDR3 is 14 residues long.

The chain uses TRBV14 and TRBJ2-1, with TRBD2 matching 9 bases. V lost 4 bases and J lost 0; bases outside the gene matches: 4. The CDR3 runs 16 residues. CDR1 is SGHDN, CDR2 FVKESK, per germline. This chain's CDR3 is CASSPHSGSSYNEQFF. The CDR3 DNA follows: TGTGCCAGCAGCCCGCATAGCGGGAGCTCCTACAATGAGCAGTTCTTC.

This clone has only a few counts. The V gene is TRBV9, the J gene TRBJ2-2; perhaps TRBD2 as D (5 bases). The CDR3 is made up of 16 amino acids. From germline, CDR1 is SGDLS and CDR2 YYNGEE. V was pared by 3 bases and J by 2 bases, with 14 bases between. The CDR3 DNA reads TGTGCCAGCAGCGAATACGGGATCGGAAACACCGGGGAGCTGTTTTTT. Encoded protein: CASSEYGIGNTGELFF.

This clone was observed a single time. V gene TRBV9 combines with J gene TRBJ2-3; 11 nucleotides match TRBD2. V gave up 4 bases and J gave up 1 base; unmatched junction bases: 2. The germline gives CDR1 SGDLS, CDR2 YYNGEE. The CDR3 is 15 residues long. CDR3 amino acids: CASSISGRGTDTQYF. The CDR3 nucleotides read TGTGCCAGCAGCATTAGCGGGAGGGGCACAGATACGCAGTATTTT. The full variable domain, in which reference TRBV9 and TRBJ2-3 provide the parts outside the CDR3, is DSGVTQTPKHLITATGQRVTLRCSPRSGDLSVYWYQQSLDQGLQFLIQYYNGEERAKGNILERFSAQQFPDLHSELNLSSLELGDSALYFCASSISGRGTDTQYFGPGTRLTVL.

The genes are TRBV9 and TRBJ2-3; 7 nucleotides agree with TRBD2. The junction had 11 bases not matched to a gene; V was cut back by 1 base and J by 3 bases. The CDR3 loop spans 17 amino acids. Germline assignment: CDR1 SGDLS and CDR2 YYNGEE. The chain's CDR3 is CASSVSPGGSRTDTQYF. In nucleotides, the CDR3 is TGTGCCAGCAGCGTATCCCCCGGCGGGAGTCGGACAGATACGCAGTATTTT.

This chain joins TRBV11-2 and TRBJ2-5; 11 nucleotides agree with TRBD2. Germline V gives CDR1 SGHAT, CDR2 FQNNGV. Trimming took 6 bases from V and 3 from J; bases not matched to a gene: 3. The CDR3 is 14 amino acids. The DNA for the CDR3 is TGTGCCAGCAGAGCGACTAGCGGGGAAGAGACCCAGTACTTC. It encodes CASRATSGEETQYF.

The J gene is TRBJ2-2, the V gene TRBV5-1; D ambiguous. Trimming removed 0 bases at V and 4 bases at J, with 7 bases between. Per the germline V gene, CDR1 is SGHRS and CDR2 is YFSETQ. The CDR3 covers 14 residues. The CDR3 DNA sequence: TGCGCCAGCAGCTTGGACCTACGCACCGGGGAGCTGTTTTTT. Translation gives CASSLDLRTGELFF.

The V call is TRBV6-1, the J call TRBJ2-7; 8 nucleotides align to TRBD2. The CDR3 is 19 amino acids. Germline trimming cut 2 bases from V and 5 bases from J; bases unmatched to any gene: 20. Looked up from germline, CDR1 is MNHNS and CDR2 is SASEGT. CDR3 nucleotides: TGTGCCAGCAGTGAAAGGGGTAGATTGGGGAGCGGGAGTGTACACGAGCAGTACTTC. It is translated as CASSERGRLGSGSVHEQYF.

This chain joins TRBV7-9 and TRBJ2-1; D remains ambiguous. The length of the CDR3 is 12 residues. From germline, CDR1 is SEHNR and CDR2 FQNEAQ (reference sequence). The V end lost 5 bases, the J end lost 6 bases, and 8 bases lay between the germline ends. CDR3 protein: CASSPPGNEQFF. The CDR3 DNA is TGTGCCAGCAGCCCGCCCGGCAATGAGCAGTTCTTC.